Presented here are 25 T cell receptor beta chains from one specimen sequenced in a study of response to subunit inactivated influenza vaccine. Using its own MiXCR run on the RT-PCR reads, TCRdb lists one record per CDR3 protein. The table lists 710,000 or so distinct CDR3 sequences, about 15% of them singletons, with 11% in the top ten. The sequencing here drew on PBMCs from blood, taken less than 13 days after vaccination. These receptors originate from a man in his fifties who received an inactivated influenza vaccine.

This sequence joins TRBV7-3 and TRBJ1-6; D is ambiguous. Germline V gives CDR1 SGHTA, CDR2 FQGTGA. The CDR3 sequence is 15 residues long. The V end lost 0 bases, the J end lost 3 bases, and 6 bases lay between the germline ends. The CDR3 DNA is TGTGCCAGCAGCTTAACGGGAAGCTATAATTCACCCCTCCACTTT. This translates into CASSLTGSYNSPLHF.

This clonotype was observed a handful of times. The J gene is TRBJ1-6, the V gene TRBV27; D is possibly TRBD1 (6 bases). Looked up from germline, CDR1 is MNHEY and CDR2 is SMNVEV (reference sequence). V gave up 6 bases and J gave up 7 bases, with 22 bases separating them. The CDR3 has 17 amino acids. In DNA, the CDR3 is TGTGCCAGCAGCGCCTTGATTTGGGGACAAGAGAATTCACCCCTCCACTTT. As protein: CASSALIWGQENSPLHF.

The chain recombines TRBV27 with TRBJ2-2; 11 bases line up with TRBD2. The V and J ends lost 5 bases and 5 bases, in that order; junction bases with no gene match: 4. Germline V gene sequence: CDR1 MNHEY, CDR2 SMNVEV (reference sequence). The CDR3 is 15 residues long. The CDR3 DNA reads as TGTGCCAGCAGTACGGGACTAGCGGTGACCGGGGAGCTGTTTTTT. This gives the protein CASSTGLAVTGELFF.

V usage is TRBV28 and J usage is TRBJ2-7; D is ambiguous. The CDR3 runs 12 residues. V shed 10 bases and J shed 2 bases, with 12 bases lying between them. Germline CDR1 is MDHEN and CDR2 is SYDVKM. CDR3 sequence: CATAGFTYEQYF. CDR3 DNA: TGTGCCACCGCCGGCTTTACCTACGAGCAGTACTTC.

This clonotype was counted only a few times. The chain employs TRBV4-3 and TRBJ2-3; TRBD1 or TRBD2 may be the D gene (5 bases each). CDR1 is LGHNA and CDR2 is YSLEER in the germline V gene. Trimming cost V 4 bases and J 3 bases, with 17 bases left between them. The CDR3 runs 16 residues. CDR3 sequence (DNA): TGCGCCAGCAGCCTTGCCGGGGCTAGCACTACAGATACGCAGTATTTT. Translated, it gives CASSLAGASTTDTQYF.

The chain uses TRBV28 and TRBJ2-2, with 7 bases fitting TRBD2. This CDR3 is built from 19 residues. J was trimmed by 6 bases and V by 3 bases; bases with no gene match: 19. Per the germline V gene, CDR1 is MDHEN and CDR2 is SYDVKM. Here the CDR3 DNA reads TGTGCCAGCAGTTTCATCGCTAGCGGAGGGCAAAGTCGTCCCGGGGAGCTGTTTTTT. This codes for CASSFIASGGQSRPGELFF.

This clonotype was seen more than once but under ten times. The chain recombines TRBV6-2 or TRBV6-3 with TRBJ2-7; 9 bases align to TRBD1. CDR1 and CDR2 (germline): MNHEY, SVGEGT. CDR3 length equals 14 residues. V lost 6 bases and J lost 3; bases outside the gene matches: 6. The CDR3 here is CASSRNRGLYEQYF. As DNA, the CDR3 is TGTGCCAGCAGCCGAAACAGGGGGCTCTACGAGCAGTACTTC.

This clonotype was observed a few times. The chain uses TRBV11-2 and TRBJ2-1, with 8 bases identical to TRBD2. The J segment lost 1 base and the V segment lost 5 bases, leaving 13 bases of the junction unmatched. This CDR3 has 18 residues. Germline-derived CDR1 and CDR2 are SGHAT and FQNNGV. CDR3 nucleotides: TGTGCCAGCAGCCCGAGGGGTGAGGGCGGGAGGTCCTACAATGAGCAGTTCTTC. Translated, it gives CASSPRGEGGRSYNEQFF. Filled out from reference TRBV11-2 and TRBJ2-1, the complete variable domain reads EAGVAQSPRYKIIEKRQSVAFWCNPISGHATLYWYQQILGQGPKLLIQFQNNGVVDDSQLPKDRFSAERLKGVDSTLKIQPAKLEDSAVYLCASSPRGEGGRSYNEQFFGPGTRLTVL.

This chain connects TRBV29-1 to TRBJ2-1; TRBD1 might be the D (5 bases). Per germline, CDR1 SQVTM and CDR2 ANQGSEA. V was shortened by 6 bases and J by 2 bases, with 14 bases between the two germline ends. The CDR3 has 14 residues. CDR3: CSVETATTYNEQFF. In DNA, the CDR3 is TGCAGCGTCGAGACAGCCACGACCTACAATGAGCAGTTCTTC.

V and J are TRBV7-2 and TRBJ1-6; weak D call: TRBD1 (5 bases). This CDR3 has 12 amino acids. Trimming removed 3 bases at V and 10 bases at J, with 7 bases between. The germline V gene has CDR1 SGHTA and CDR2 FQGNSA. Here the CDR3 reads CASSFRESPLHF. CDR3 nucleotides: TGTGCCAGCAGCTTCAGGGAATCACCCCTCCACTTT.

The gene calls are TRBV6-1 and TRBJ2-6; TRBD1 aligns across 7 bases. This CDR3 region has 17 residues. The V gene's germline CDR1 is MNHNS and CDR2 SASEGT. The V and J ends lost 6 bases and 2 bases, in that order; junction bases with no gene match: 10. CDR3 sequence: CASSVRTGSAGANVLTF. For the CDR3, the DNA is TGTGCCAGCAGCGTAAGGACAGGATCGGCTGGGGCCAACGTCCTGACTTTC.

This clonotype has only a few counts. The chain employs TRBV20-1 and TRBJ2-1, with 9 bases lining up with TRBD2. CDR3 length equals 15 residues. Trimming took 0 bases from V and 6 from J; bases not matched to a gene: 6. Germline CDR1 is DFQATT and CDR2 is SNEGSKA (reference sequence). CDR3 protein: CSARDGRGGANEQFF. The CDR3 nucleotides are TGCAGTGCTAGAGATGGTCGCGGGGGGGCCAATGAGCAGTTCTTC.

This clonotype was detected many times. Mismatch with germline at one junction end may stem from a read error. As DNA, the CDR3 is TGTGCCAGCAGCTTAGGACAGCAAGAGACCCAGTACTTC. Translated: CASSLGQQETQYF. V and J are TRBV5-1 and TRBJ2-5, with D possibly being TRBD1 (6 bases). The CDR3 is made up of 13 amino acids. Germline lookup yields CDR1 SGHRS and CDR2 YFSETQ.

This clonotype was recorded a few times. The chain recombines TRBV7-6 with TRBJ2-6; 7 bases align to TRBD2. The J segment lost 2 bases and the V segment lost 2 bases, leaving 6 bases of the junction unmatched. This CDR3 has 17 residues. Germline V gene data show CDR1 as SGHVS and CDR2 as FNYEAQ. CDR3 sequence reads: CASSLTIAGAGANVLTF. The CDR3 region has the DNA TGTGCCAGCAGCTTAACAATTGCGGGAGCTGGGGCCAACGTCCTGACTTTC.

The chain employs TRBV19 and TRBJ2-7, with no clear D. The germline CDR1 and CDR2 sequences are LNHDA and SQIVND (reference sequence). This CDR3 comprises 16 residues. V was cut by 6 bases and J by 0 bases, with 18 bases left in between. CDR3 sequence reads: CASSNQFTAGSYEQYF. CDR3 DNA: TGTGCCAGTAGCAACCAATTCACGGCCGGCTCCTACGAGCAGTACTTC.

This clonotype was detected only a few times. The chain couples TRBV20-1 to TRBJ1-2, with D unclear. In germline, CDR1 is DFQATT, CDR2 SNEGSKA (reference sequence). V lost 6 bases, J lost 8 bases, and 16 bases lay in between. This CDR3 has 12 residues. Here the CDR3 reads CSAYGAGWGYTF. The CDR3 DNA is TGCAGTGCATACGGCGCGGGTTGGGGCTACACCTTC.

The chain joins TRBV20-1 to TRBJ2-3; 8 positions match TRBD2. Germline lookup yields CDR1 DFQATT and CDR2 SNEGSKA (reference sequence). The CDR3 sequence is 15 residues long. After removal of 0 bases from V and 3 bases from J, the junction contained 5 bases not matched to a gene. As DNA, the CDR3 is TGCAGTGCTAGAGAGGTAGCGGGGATAACAGATACGCAGTATTTT. Its translation: CSAREVAGITDTQYF.

This clonotype was detected only a few times. The chain employs TRBV12-3 or TRBV12-4 and TRBJ2-3; no clear D. CDR3 size: 14 residues. Trimming left V 5 bases short and J 4 bases short, with 13 bases between. This CDR3 reads CASSLLDPPDTQYF. The DNA of the CDR3 is TGTGCCAGCAGTCTCCTGGACCCCCCAGATACGCAGTATTTT.

This clonotype has just a few counts. The DNA for the CDR3 is TGTGCCAGCAGCTTTCAGGGTGACTATGGCTACACCTTC. This gives the protein CASSFQGDYGYTF. This rearrangement joins TRBV5-6 to TRBJ1-2; maybe TRBD1 (5 bases). Trimming shortened V by 2 bases and J by 3 bases, and 8 bases separated the two germline ends. The CDR3 loop spans 13 amino acids. From germline, CDR1 is SGHDT and CDR2 YYEEEE.

There are many counts of this clonotype. The chain is built from TRBV9 and TRBJ2-1; the D is unclear. V was cut by 0 bases and J by 0 bases, with 10 bases left in between. CDR3 length: 16 amino acids. Germline V gives CDR1 SGDLS, CDR2 YYNGEE. The CDR3 DNA reads TGTGCCAGCAGCGTAGGAACCTCGAGCTCCTACAATGAGCAGTTCTTC. This codes for CASSVGTSSSYNEQFF.

This clonotype has a handful of counts. The rearrangement links TRBV5-5 to TRBJ2-7, with D perhaps matching TRBD2 (6 bases). Germline V gene sequence: CDR1 SGHKS, CDR2 YYEKEE (reference sequence). Trimming removed 0 bases from V and 3 bases from J, with 19 bases in between. This CDR3 is 17 amino acids long. The CDR3 protein is CASSLAASEGFGYEQYF. In DNA, the CDR3 is TGTGCCAGCAGCTTGGCGGCTAGCGAAGGTTTTGGCTACGAGCAGTACTTC.

This clonotype was seen only a few times. The CDR3 bases are TGCAGCGTTATACCCCTTTACACTGAAGCTTTCTTT. Translation gives CSVIPLYTEAFF. V usage is TRBV29-1 and J usage is TRBJ1-1; D gene uncertain. The CDR3 has 12 amino acids. CDR1 and CDR2 (germline): SQVTM, ANQGSEA. Trimming took 5 bases from V and 3 from J, leaving 10 bases between them.

This clonotype was observed at least ten times. The J gene is TRBJ2-7, the V gene TRBV12-3 or TRBV12-4; D call uncertain. V lost 5 bases to trimming and J lost 3 bases, with 11 bases between them. The CDR3 extends over 13 amino acids. Here the CDR3 DNA reads TGTGCCAGCAGTACCGGTTGGGGCTACGAGCAGTACTTC. Translating it yields CASSTGWGYEQYF.

This clonotype was found many times. V usage is TRBV7-9 and J usage is TRBJ1-1; 7 nucleotides agree with TRBD1. There are 14 residues in the CDR3. Per germline, CDR1 SEHNR and CDR2 FQNEAQ (reference sequence). The J segment lost 1 base and the V segment lost 3 bases, leaving 2 bases of the junction unmatched. As DNA, the CDR3 is TGTGCCAGCAGCTTGGGGACAGCGAACACTGAAGCTTTCTTT. This sequence encodes CASSLGTANTEAFF.

This chain uses TRBV20-1 with TRBJ2-1, with 7 bases aligning to TRBD2. Germline CDR1 reads DFQATT; CDR2 reads SNEGSKA (reference sequence). The junction had 16 bases not matched to a gene; V was cut back by 6 bases and J by 5 bases. CDR3 length: 16 residues. CDR3 nucleotide sequence: TGCAGTGCCGATCGGTTGGGAGGGACGAGCAACAATGAGCAGTTCTTC. Encoded protein: CSADRLGGTSNNEQFF.